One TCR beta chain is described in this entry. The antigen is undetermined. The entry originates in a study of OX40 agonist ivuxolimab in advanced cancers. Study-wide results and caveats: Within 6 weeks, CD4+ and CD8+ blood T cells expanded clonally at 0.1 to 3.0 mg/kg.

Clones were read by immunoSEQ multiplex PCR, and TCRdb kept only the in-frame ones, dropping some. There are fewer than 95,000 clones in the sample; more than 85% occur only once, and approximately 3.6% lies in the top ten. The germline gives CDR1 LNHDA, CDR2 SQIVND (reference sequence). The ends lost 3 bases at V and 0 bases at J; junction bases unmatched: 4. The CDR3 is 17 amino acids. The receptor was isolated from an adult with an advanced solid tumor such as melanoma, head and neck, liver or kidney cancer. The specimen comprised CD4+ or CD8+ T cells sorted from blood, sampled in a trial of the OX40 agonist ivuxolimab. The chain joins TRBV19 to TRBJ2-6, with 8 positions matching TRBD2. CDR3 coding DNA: TGTGCCAGTAGTATTAGCGGGGAGAGCTCTGGGGCCAACGTCCTGACTTTC. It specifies CASSISGESSGANVLTF.